One sample yielded the 25 T cell receptor beta chains listed below, sequenced in a study of CD4 T cells in relation to SARS-CoV-2 and coronaviruses. Produced via immunoSEQ multiplex PCR; TCRdb's table is partial and in-frame only. The data show 20,000 to 25,000 clones, 76% seen once. Their antigens remain unidentified. Before the COVID-19 pandemic, during about 2010-2018, CD4+ T cells were taken from unexposed donors. CD4+ T cells were isolated from the cells after more than nine days of culture. The sequencing input was CD4+ T cells from PBMCs, cultured in vitro. These receptors all come from a human donor in good health.

The chain joins TRBV2 to TRBJ1-1; no firm D call. CDR1 is SNHLY and CDR2 is FYNNEI in the germline V gene. V dropped 5 bases and J dropped 2 bases, with 15 bases sitting between them. The CDR3 is 15 amino acids. CDR3 nucleotide sequence: TGTGCCAGCAGTCCCCAAACCTCATTAAACACTGAAGCTTTCTTT. It encodes CASSPQTSLNTEAFF.

This chain connects TRBV7-2 to TRBJ2-2; TRBD2 might be the D (5 bases). V was trimmed by 2 bases and J by 6 bases, leaving 13 bases between them. Germline V gene data show CDR1 as SGHTA and CDR2 as FQGNSA. The CDR3 is 15 amino acids. The CDR3 here is CASSLNEGSAGELFF. The CDR3 nucleotides read TGTGCCAGCAGCTTAAACGAGGGAAGCGCCGGGGAGCTGTTTTTT.

The rearrangement uses TRBV7-2 and TRBJ2-7; a possible D gene is TRBD2 (6 bases). From germline, CDR1 is SGHTA and CDR2 FQGNSA. V lost 3 bases and J 6 bases, leaving 21 bases between the germline ends. This CDR3 spans 16 amino acids. The CDR3 sequence is CASSFSGGTGAREQYF. CDR3 DNA sequence: TGTGCCAGCAGCTTCTCCGGAGGGACTGGGGCCCGCGAGCAGTACTTC. Looking up the rest from reference TRBV7-2 and TRBJ2-7 gives the full variable domain: GAGVSQSPSNKVTEKGKDVELRCDPISGHTALYWYRQSLGQGLEFLIYFQGNSAPDKSGLPSDRFSAERTGGSVSTLTIQRTQQEDSAVYLCASSFSGGTGAREQYFGPGTRLTVT.

The rearrangement joins TRBV6-2 or TRBV6-3 to TRBJ1-4; D is undetermined. This CDR3 is 13 amino acids long. Germline V CDR1 and CDR2: MNHEY, SVGEGT. V was shortened by 0 bases and J by 10 bases, with 9 bases between the two germline ends. CDR3 DNA sequence: TGTGCCAGCAGTTACTCGACATCACCAAAACTGTTTTTT. This gives the protein CASSYSTSPKLFF.

The table lists this clone with a few counts. V is TRBV5-1 and J is TRBJ1-6; D is uncertain. With 3 bases removed from V and 7 bases from J, the gap between germline ends came to 14 bases. This CDR3 is built from 15 residues. Germline loops: CDR1 SGHRS, CDR2 YFSETQ. The CDR3 is CASSWTGVANSPLHF. DNA of the CDR3: TGCGCCAGCAGCTGGACCGGGGTAGCGAATTCACCCCTCCACTTT.

The chain is built from TRBV12-3 or TRBV12-4 and TRBJ2-2, with unresolved D. This CDR3 is 12 amino acids long. V lost 4 bases, J lost 7 bases, and 7 bases lay in between. Written as DNA, the CDR3 is TGTGCCAGCAGTTCCCCCTACGGGGAGCTGTTTTTT. Translated: CASSSPYGELFF.

This clone was seen just once. The chain recombines TRBV7-2 with TRBJ1-6; weak D call: TRBD1 (5 bases). Per germline, CDR1 SGHTA and CDR2 FQGNSA. The V end lost 5 bases, the J end lost 6 bases, and 26 bases lay between the germline ends. The CDR3 contains 19 residues. In nucleotides, the CDR3 is TGTGCCAGCAGCCGGATAGGGACTTTAAGCTCGATCTTTAATTCACCCCTCCACTTT. This translates into CASSRIGTLSSIFNSPLHF.

The chain is built from TRBV2 and TRBJ2-2, with 9 bases lining up with TRBD1. The junction had 8 bases not matched to a gene; V was cut back by 5 bases and J by 7 bases. Germline V lookup: CDR1 SNHLY, CDR2 FYNNEI. The CDR3 has 15 residues. The CDR3 region is CASSPRTGEGGELFF. In nucleotides, the CDR3 is TGTGCCAGCAGTCCGCGGACAGGGGAAGGCGGGGAGCTGTTTTTT.

This rearrangement joins TRBV10-3 to TRBJ2-1, with 11 positions matching TRBD2. Germline V CDR1 and CDR2: ENHRY, SYGVKD. There are 16 residues in the CDR3. V shed 6 bases, J shed 8 bases, and the junction held 12 bases outside the gene matches. The CDR3, as DNA: TGTGCCATCAGGGGGGGGGCACTAGCGGGGGCGGATGAGCAGTTCTTC. It encodes CAIRGGALAGADEQFF.

V is TRBV4-3 and J is TRBJ2-1; 8 bases map to TRBD2. This CDR3 has 17 amino acids. Germline V lookup: CDR1 LGHNA, CDR2 YSLEER. V shed 0 bases and J 0 bases; nucleotides not matched to a gene: 4. DNA of the CDR3: TGCGCCAGCAGCCAAGAAAGCGGGAGAGACTCCTACAATGAGCAGTTCTTC. Protein sequence: CASSQESGRDSYNEQFF.

This chain links TRBV6-2 or TRBV6-3 with TRBJ1-2; TRBD1 aligns across 7 bases. The CDR3 loop spans 13 amino acids. The J segment lost 2 bases and the V segment lost 6 bases, leaving 3 bases of the junction unmatched. From germline, CDR1 is MNHEY and CDR2 SVGEGT. CDR3 loop: CASSLQGNYGYTF. The CDR3 DNA sequence: TGTGCCAGCAGCCTACAGGGGAACTATGGCTACACCTTC.

The chain uses TRBV18 and TRBJ2-6; 10 bases fit TRBD1. V dropped 2 bases and J dropped 2; count of bases not matched to a gene: 3. From germline, CDR1 is KGHSH and CDR2 LQKENI. The CDR3 consists of 17 residues. The CDR3 region has the DNA TGTGCCAGCTCACCAGCGACAGGGGGCGCTGGGGCCAACGTCCTGACTTTC. Translating gives CASSPATGGAGANVLTF.

This rearrangement joins TRBV5-6 to TRBJ1-1, with 7 nucleotides matching TRBD1. The germline V gene encodes CDR1 SGHDT and CDR2 YYEEEE. J gave up 4 bases and V 0 bases, and 9 bases lay outside the gene matches. The CDR3 contains 16 residues. The CDR3 DNA reads as TGTGCCAGCAGCTTGGTAGGCTCAGGGGGAGGCACTGAAGCTTTCTTT. Encoded protein: CASSLVGSGGGTEAFF.

V usage is TRBV4-3 and J usage is TRBJ1-6, with D maybe TRBD1 (6 bases). The CDR3 runs 16 residues. Trimming took 0 bases from V and 11 from J, leaving 17 bases between them. Germline V gene data show CDR1 as LGHNA and CDR2 as YSLEER. The CDR3 sequence is CASSQDIQGRPTPLHF. The CDR3 DNA sequence: TGCGCCAGCAGCCAAGACATTCAGGGGCGGCCAACACCCCTCCACTTT.

The V call is TRBV5-1, the J call TRBJ1-2; D ambiguous. The CDR3 runs to 14 residues. Trimming removed 0 bases from V and 3 bases from J, with 9 bases in between. Per germline, CDR1 SGHRS and CDR2 YFSETQ. CDR3 DNA sequence: TGCGCCAGCAGCTTGGAAGGTTTGGACTATGGCTACACCTTC. Translated: CASSLEGLDYGYTF.

The chain has TRBV9 and TRBJ2-7, with TRBD2 matching over 7 bases. The length of the CDR3 is 15 residues. Trimming took 0 bases from V and 0 from J; bases not matched to a gene: 3. Germline CDR1 reads SGDLS; CDR2 reads YYNGEE. CDR3: CASSVAPGGSYEQYF. In DNA, the CDR3 is TGTGCCAGCAGCGTAGCTCCGGGAGGCTCCTACGAGCAGTACTTC.

The CDR3 region has the DNA TGTGCCAGCAGTTCCGGGGGGGTTCCGCTTGAGCAGTTCTTC. This encodes CASSSGGVPLEQFF. This sequence joins TRBV6-5 and TRBJ2-1; 8 nucleotides line up with TRBD2. Germline V lookup: CDR1 MNHEY, CDR2 SVGAGI. The CDR3 is 14 residues long. Trimming removed 4 bases from V and 9 bases from J; junction bases left unmatched: 8.

The rearrangement links TRBV4-1 to TRBJ1-3; no clear D. CDR3 size: 15 residues. Trimming took off 4 bases at V and 0 bases at J, with 10 bases between the two ends. The germline V gene encodes CDR1 MGHRA and CDR2 YSYEKL. The CDR3 here is CASSPDGVSGNTIYF. The CDR3 DNA reads as TGCGCCAGCAGCCCGGACGGTGTCTCTGGAAACACCATATATTTT.

The gene calls are TRBV7-6 and TRBJ1-1, with 10 positions matching TRBD1. Losses at the gene ends were 1 base for V and 1 base for J; bases not matched to a gene: 0. Germline CDR1 reads SGHVS; CDR2 reads FNYEAQ. The CDR3 spans 15 residues. The CDR3 sequence: CASSLGQGANTEAFF. The CDR3, as DNA: TGTGCCAGCAGCTTAGGACAGGGGGCGAACACTGAAGCTTTCTTT. The full variable domain, its missing parts supplied by reference TRBV7-6 and TRBJ1-1, is GAGVSQSPRYKVTKRGQDVALRCDPISGHVSLYWYRQALGQGPEFLTYFNYEAQQDKSGLPNDRFSAERPEGSISTLTIQRTEQRDSAMYRCASSLGQGANTEAFFGQGTRLTVV.

The CDR3 loop reads CASSYSRGPTLGAFF. Here the CDR3 DNA reads TGTGCCAGCAGTTACTCGCGGGGGCCTACCCTGGGAGCTTTCTTT. This sequence joins TRBV6-5 and TRBJ1-1; D possibly corresponds to TRBD1 (6 bases). The CDR3 length is 15 residues. CDR1 is MNHEY, CDR2 SVGAGI, per germline. Trimming removed 0 bases from V and 10 bases from J, with 18 bases in between.

V and J are TRBV13 and TRBJ1-6, with unresolved D. The CDR3 contains 13 residues. CDR1 is PRHDT and CDR2 is FYEKMQ in the germline V gene (reference sequence). V was cut by 3 bases and J by 7 bases, with 7 bases left in between. The CDR3 loop is CASSFIGNSPLHF. The CDR3 DNA is TGTGCCAGCAGCTTTATTGGGAATTCACCCCTCCACTTT. Full variable domain (outside the CDR3, taken from reference TRBV13 and TRBJ1-6): AAGVIQSPRHLIKEKRETATLKCYPIPRHDTVYWYQQGPGQDPQFLISFYEKMQSDKGSIPDRFSAQQFSDYHSELNMSSLELGDSALYFCASSFIGNSPLHFGNGTRLTVT.

The sample holds a few counts of this clone. This chain uses TRBV12-3 or TRBV12-4 with TRBJ1-1; D not resolved. V was pared by 8 bases and J by 2 bases, with 6 bases between. The CDR3 runs to 11 residues. The CDR3 DNA is TGTGCCAGCCGGGAAAACACTGAAGCTTTCTTT. Protein sequence: CASRENTEAFF.

This sequence joins TRBV7-2 and TRBJ1-2, with 12 positions matching TRBD1. The V gene end was trimmed by 2 bases and the J gene end by 6 bases; junction bases not matched to a gene: 4. This CDR3 region has 15 residues. Germline CDR1 and CDR2: SGHTA and FQGNSA. The CDR3 DNA follows: TGTGCCAGCAGCTTATGGGGACAGGGGGCGGATGGCTACACCTTC. Translated: CASSLWGQGADGYTF.

The J gene is TRBJ2-7, the V gene TRBV7-2; D is ambiguous. From germline, CDR1 is SGHTA and CDR2 FQGNSA. Between the trimmed V and J ends, which lost 1 base and 2 bases, there was a span of 9 bases. The CDR3 loop spans 14 amino acids. The CDR3 loop reads CASSLGHQTYEQYF. CDR3 in DNA: TGTGCCAGCAGCTTAGGACACCAGACCTACGAGCAGTACTTC.

The chain couples TRBV5-1 to TRBJ1-3, with a tentative D call TRBD1 (6 bases). Germline V gene data show CDR1 as SGHRS and CDR2 as YFSETQ. V shed 0 bases and J shed 1 base, with 11 bases lying between them. This CDR3 is 16 amino acids long. CDR3 residues: CASSLGRQVSGNTIYF. As DNA, the CDR3 is TGCGCCAGCAGCTTGGGGCGACAGGTTTCTGGAAACACCATATATTTT.